This is a list of T cell receptor beta chains from one sample in a study of T cells in Graves' hyperthyroidism and ophthalmopathy. TCRdb re-analysed the multiplex PCR reads in MiXCR, keeping a single row per CDR3 protein. Among about half a million distinct CDR3 sequences listed, approximately 25% were seen once. Sequenced: blood. The receptors here all came from a woman aged 25 to 45 with Graves' ophthalmopathy. Each CDR3 is given with its conserved first and last residue. A D gene is named only where the DNA matches it firmly. The size of a clone is reported for some rows only, either as once, few or many, or as a class for expanded clones.

TRBD1	few	TRBV2	TRBJ1-1	TGTGCCAGCACTAAAGCAGGGGGCGGTACTGAAGCTTTCTTT	CASTKAGGGTEAFF
-	many	TRBV19	TRBJ1-2	TGTGCCAGTAGTATAGGTGCAGGGGCCCATCGGGGCTACACCTTC	CASSIGAGAHRGYTF
TRBD1	-	TRBV28	TRBJ2-7	TGTGCCAGCAGTCTCCCCCAGGGGGCGGGATCCTACGAGCAGTACTTC	CASSLPQGAGSYEQYF
-	-	TRBV19	TRBJ2-6	TGTGCCAGTAGTATGGGGGCGTGGATCGGTGGGGCCAACGTCCTGACTTTC	CASSMGAWIGGANVLTF
-	-	TRBV28	TRBJ1-1	TGTGCCAGCAGGGCCTCGTTGGGGCCGAACACTGAAGCTTTCTTT	CASRASLGPNTEAFF
-	many	TRBV6-5	TRBJ1-2	TGTGCCAGCAGTTACTCTGGCCGGGGCTACACCTTC	CASSYSGRGYTF
TRBD2	few	TRBV28	TRBJ2-7	TGTGCCAGCAGTTCGGGAGGGGGGCGGCAGTCCTACGAGCAGTACTTC	CASSSGGGRQSYEQYF
-	many	TRBV19	TRBJ1-1	TGTGCCAGTACCTTCATGACGAACACTGAAGCTTTCTTT	CASTFMTNTEAFF
-	many	TRBV6-1	TRBJ1-5	TGTGCCAGCAGAAGAACAGGGCACGGCAATCAGCCCCAGCATTTT	CASRRTGHGNQPQHF
TRBD2	few	TRBV5-1	TRBJ2-7	TGCGCCAGCAGCTTGTCGGCTAGCGGGTTATACGAGCAGTACTTC	CASSLSASGLYEQYF
TRBD1	-	TRBV5-1	TRBJ1-1	TGCGCCAGCAGCCAGACAGGGTACTTGAACACTGAAGCTTTCTTT	CASSQTGYLNTEAFF
TRBD2	many	TRBV11-2	TRBJ2-2	TGTGCCAGCAGCCTCAGGGTAGCGGGGGATTTTACCGGGGAGCTGTTTTTT	CASSLRVAGDFTGELFF
-	many	TRBV20-1	TRBJ2-5	TGCAGTGCTATGACAAGGAAAGAGACCCAGTACTTC	CSAMTRKETQYF
TRBD1	many	TRBV12-3/TRBV12-4	TRBJ1-1	TGTGCCAGCAGCCTCGGACAGGGGAAAACTGAAGCTTTCTTT	CASSLGQGKTEAFF
-	-	TRBV20-1	TRBJ2-7	TGCAGTGCTTACAGGGGAGGAGACGAGCAGTACTTC	CSAYRGGDEQYF
-	many	TRBV3-1	TRBJ1-5	TGTGCCAGCAGCCAAGAATGGAGTAGCAATCAGCCCCAGCATTTT	CASSQEWSSNQPQHF
-	-	TRBV2	TRBJ1-1	TGTGCCAGCAGTGAAGAGGGGGGGGACACTGAAGCTTTCTTT	CASSEEGGDTEAFF
-	-	TRBV5-1	TRBJ1-2	TGCGCCAGCAGCTTGGGACTAGGACAGAGTAACTTC	CASSLGLGQSNF
-	few	TRBV7-8	TRBJ1-1	TGTGCCAGCAGCTTGGACGCTGACACTGAAGCTTTCTTT	CASSLDADTEAFF
-	many	TRBV20-1	TRBJ1-1	TGCAGTGCTAGAGAAACCTCCGGGGACACTGAAGCTTTCTTT	CSARETSGDTEAFF
TRBD1	many	TRBV12-3/TRBV12-4	TRBJ1-2	TGTGCCAGCAGTTTAGCGAGGACAGGGAGTGGCTATGGCTACACCTTC	CASSLARTGSGYGYTF
-	-	TRBV12-3/TRBV12-4	TRBJ1-5	TGTGCCAGCAGTTTCAGGAGTGGCAATCAGCCCCAGCATTTT	CASSFRSGNQPQHF
-	many	TRBV29-1	TRBJ1-2	TGCGCAGCGTATCCGGCAGCTAACTATGGCTACACCTTC	CAAYPAANYGYTF
-	few	TRBV12-3/TRBV12-4	TRBJ1-1	TGTGCCAGCAGGCCCGACAAGAACACTGAAGCTTTCTTT	CASRPDKNTEAFF
-	-	TRBV30	TRBJ2-2	TGTGCCTGGAGTGTCGTCTGGGTCGCCGACACCGGGGAGCTGTTTTTT	CAWSVVWVADTGELFF
TRBD1	many	TRBV6-1	TRBJ1-1	TGTGCCAGCAGTGAATACCCCAGGACAGGGATGAACACTGAAGCTTTCTTT	CASSEYPRTGMNTEAFF
-	-	TRBV9	TRBJ2-7	TGTGCCAGCAGCGTCAGGCCGGGGTCCACCTACGAGCAGTACTTC	CASSVRPGSTYEQYF
TRBD1	few	TRBV29-1	TRBJ1-1	TGCAGCGTCAACAGGGGGAACACTGAAGCTTTCTTT	CSVNRGNTEAFF
-	many	TRBV12-3/TRBV12-4	TRBJ1-1	TGTGCCAGCAGTTTTTCGCCAACCAACACTGAAGCTTTCTTT	CASSFSPTNTEAFF
TRBD2	many	TRBV29-1	TRBJ2-5	TGCAGCGTGGACCCACTAGCGGCCCTACAAGAGACCCAGTACTTC	CSVDPLAALQETQYF
-	many	TRBV20-1	TRBJ1-2	TGCAGTGCGAGTCCGGGCGGGCCGGCCAGCTATGGCTACACCTTC	CSASPGGPASYGYTF
TRBD2	many	TRBV7-2	TRBJ2-5	TGTGCCAGCAGCCGTACTAGCGGAGAGACCCAGTACTTC	CASSRTSGETQYF
-	-	TRBV12-3/TRBV12-4	TRBJ1-1	TGTGCCAGCAGACGTCCCTTCCAGGGGCTGAACACTGAAGCTTTCTTT	CASRRPFQGLNTEAFF
TRBD1	many	TRBV6-1	TRBJ2-7	TGTGCCAGCAGTGCGCAGGGACAGGCCTACGAGCAGTACTTC	CASSAQGQAYEQYF
-	-	TRBV27	TRBJ2-7	TGTGCCAGCAGTTCCACCGGACAGTTCCCTTACGAGCAGTACTTC	CASSSTGQFPYEQYF
TRBD2	few	TRBV28	TRBJ2-5	TGTGCCAGCACCCTAGGTGGCGGGGGGCAAGAGACCCAGTACTTC	CASTLGGGGQETQYF
-	many	TRBV6-2/TRBV6-3	TRBJ1-1	TGTGCCAGCAGTTGGCGGGGAGGGGACACTGAAGCTTTCTTT	CASSWRGGDTEAFF
-	many	TRBV27	TRBJ2-2	TGTGCCAGCAGTGGGGACGGGAACACCGGGGAGCTGTTTTTT	CASSGDGNTGELFF
TRBD1	many	TRBV5-1	TRBJ1-1	TGCGCCAGCAGCCTCACCGGGACAGGCGAAGCTTTCTTT	CASSLTGTGEAFF
TRBD2	many	TRBV11-1	TRBJ2-2	TGTGCCAGCGGCAAACTAGCGGGGGGCGCGAACACCGGGGAGCTGTTTTTT	CASGKLAGGANTGELFF
-	many	TRBV16	TRBJ1-1	TGTGCCAGCAGCCAATCAGGCAGGGAATGGCTATCGAACACCGAAGCTTTCTTT	CASSQSGREWLSNTEAFF
-	many	TRBV9	TRBJ2-7	TGTGCCAGCAGCGTAGACCGTTACTCCTACGAGCAGTACTTC	CASSVDRYSYEQYF
TRBD1	many	TRBV6-2/TRBV6-3	TRBJ2-5	TGTGCCAGCAGTTACGCGGCTGGGACAGTCCAAGAGACCCAGTACTTC	CASSYAAGTVQETQYF
TRBD1	once	TRBV28	TRBJ1-5	TGTGCCAGCAGTGTCCGACAGGGGGATCGGCCCCAGCATTTT	CASSVRQGDRPQHF